The source of this TCR beta chain is a study of identifying expanded T cells in peripheral blood. Study conclusions and caveats: Across healthy donors, higher total template counts meant significantly greater approximately two-week count variance. Over two and four weeks, about 16.4 and 19 clones changed, versus roughly 1.1 between replicates.

Turning to this clone: Antigen specificity is unknown.

Here immunoSEQ multiplex PCR was the method, and the copy in TCRdb shows in-frame clones only, minus some. The sample has more than 90,000 clones, about 83% seen once. The CDR3 is 15 residues long. V was clipped by 5 bases and J by 4 bases, with 18 bases between them. The germline CDR1 and CDR2 sequences are PRHDT and FYEKMQ (reference sequence). Healthy donors had no documented immune events, such as infections, while sampled. Sequenced sample: blood. The receptor comes from a person between 18 and 69 years old in good health. The V gene is TRBV13, the J gene TRBJ2-7; D is possibly TRBD1 or TRBD2 (5 bases each). The CDR3 sequence: CASSGGRAGIYEQYF. CDR3 DNA sequence: TGTGCCAGCAGCGGGGGTAGGGCAGGGATTTACGAGCAGTACTTC.